What follows are 17 T cell receptor beta chains derived from one specimen sequenced in a study of control samples from healthy donors and cancer patients. Method: immunoSEQ multiplex PCR; TCRdb's copy keeps in-frame clones and lacks some. The sample shows 130,000 to 150,000 clones, around 90% of them seen only once. Material for sequencing was blood. These receptor sequences come from a young man in good health.

The CDR3 is CSVEGSSNEQYF. CDR3 sequence (DNA): TGCAGCGTTGAAGGGTCTAGCAACGAGCAGTACTTC. This chain joins TRBV29-1 and TRBJ2-7, with D perhaps matching TRBD2 (5 bases). Germline V lookup: CDR1 SQVTM, CDR2 ANQGSEA. Trimming took off 1 base at V and 5 bases at J, with 9 bases between the two ends. This CDR3 has 12 residues.

This clone was counted a few times. The chain combines TRBV30 with TRBJ1-6, with 8 bases identical to TRBD1. The V gene end was trimmed by 1 base and the J gene end by 9 bases; junction bases not matched to a gene: 8. The CDR3 spans 15 residues. Germline V gene data show CDR1 as GTSNPN and CDR2 as SVGIG (reference sequence). The CDR3 nucleotides are TGTGCCTGGAGTGCCCCGGGACAGGAGGCTTCACCCCTCCACTTT. As protein: CAWSAPGQEASPLHF.

This sequence joins TRBV27 and TRBJ2-7; D remains unclear. Germline CDR1 and CDR2: MNHEY and SMNVEV (reference sequence). V was clipped by 3 bases and J by 0 bases, with 9 bases between them. The CDR3 is 14 residues long. CDR3 nucleotide sequence: TGTGCCAGCAGTTTGAGTGTCGGCTCCTACGAGCAGTACTTC. This encodes CASSLSVGSYEQYF.

The chain couples TRBV29-1 to TRBJ2-5; the D gene could be TRBD1 or TRBD2 (5 bases each). The CDR3 loop spans 13 amino acids. Germline lookup yields CDR1 SQVTM and CDR2 ANQGSEA. The ends were cut back, 1 base at V and 4 bases at J, with 10 bases in the middle. CDR3 DNA sequence: TGCAGCGTTGAAGCGGGGCGAGGAGAGACCCAGTACTTC. Translated, it gives CSVEAGRGETQYF.

The rearrangement uses TRBV5-1 and TRBJ1-6, with a possible D match to TRBD1 (5 bases). Germline CDR1 SGHRS, CDR2 YFSETQ. Deletions cut 0 bases from V and 9 bases from J, with 10 bases between. The CDR3 runs to 14 residues. The CDR3 is CASSLEQVGSPLHF. The DNA for the CDR3 is TGCGCCAGCAGCTTGGAACAGGTCGGTTCACCCCTCCACTTT.

V and J are TRBV18 and TRBJ1-3; D call uncertain. With 0 bases removed from V and 0 bases from J, the gap between germline ends came to 6 bases. Germline V gene sequence: CDR1 KGHSH, CDR2 LQKENI. The CDR3 length is 15 residues. CDR3 amino acids: CASSPPSGSGNTIYF. CDR3 DNA sequence: TGTGCCAGCTCACCACCGTCGGGCTCTGGAAACACCATATATTTT.

CDR3 residues: CASSGTEETQYF. CDR3 DNA sequence: TGTGCCAGCAGCGGGACAGAAGAGACCCAGTACTTC. The chain links TRBV9 to TRBJ2-5; D is perhaps TRBD1 (6 bases). Trimming left V 3 bases short and J 3 bases short, with 6 bases between. This CDR3 has 12 residues. Germline V gene data show CDR1 as SGDLS and CDR2 as YYNGEE.

The V gene is TRBV19, the J gene TRBJ2-7; no firm D call. From germline, CDR1 is LNHDA and CDR2 SQIVND (reference sequence). Trimming took off 1 base at V and 6 bases at J, with 7 bases between the two ends. The CDR3 runs 12 residues. The CDR3 nucleotides read TGTGCCAGTAGTATAGTCCCCACCGAGCAGTACTTC. It translates to CASSIVPTEQYF.

J is TRBJ1-5 and V is TRBV6-1, with a tentative D call TRBD1 (5 bases). The CDR3 has 17 amino acids. Trimming pared 3 bases from V and 0 bases from J, leaving 15 bases between. Looked up from germline, CDR1 is MNHNS and CDR2 is SASEGT. CDR3 nucleotides: TGTGCCAGCAGTGATCTGACAGTGCCTTATAGCAATCAGCCCCAGCATTTT. This sequence encodes CASSDLTVPYSNQPQHF.

The chain has TRBV7-2 and TRBJ2-1; possibly TRBD1 or TRBD2 for D (5 bases each). The germline CDR1 and CDR2 sequences are SGHTA and FQGNSA. This CDR3 region has 16 residues. Trimming removed 3 bases at V and 4 bases at J, with 16 bases between. Here the CDR3 reads CASSFLGTQLYNEQFF. The CDR3 nucleotides read TGTGCCAGCAGCTTTTTAGGGACCCAACTTTACAATGAGCAGTTCTTC. The complete variable domain, with remaining parts taken from reference TRBV7-2 and TRBJ2-1, reads GAGVSQSPSNKVTEKGKDVELRCDPISGHTALYWYRQSLGQGLEFLIYFQGNSAPDKSGLPSDRFSAERTGGSVSTLTIQRTQQEDSAVYLCASSFLGTQLYNEQFFGPGTRLTVL.

This clone was picked up one time. The chain combines TRBV5-6 with TRBJ2-3; perhaps TRBD1 as D (5 bases). The length of the CDR3 is 14 residues. Per germline, CDR1 SGHDT and CDR2 YYEEEE. V was clipped by 4 bases and J by 5 bases, with 14 bases between them. Here the CDR3 reads CASSAGFLEDTQYF. CDR3 DNA sequence: TGTGCCAGCAGCGCAGGGTTTTTGGAAGATACGCAGTATTTT.

The rearrangement joins TRBV5-1 to TRBJ2-7; the D gene could be TRBD1 or TRBD2 (6 bases each). The germline V gene has CDR1 SGHRS and CDR2 YFSETQ. With 6 bases removed from V and 2 bases from J, the gap between germline ends came to 12 bases. This CDR3 is 13 amino acids long. CDR3 DNA sequence: TGCGCCAGCACCCTGAGGGGGGCCTACGAGCAGTACTTC. This gives the protein CASTLRGAYEQYF.

V gene TRBV19 combines with J gene TRBJ2-1, with D perhaps matching TRBD2 (6 bases). Germline V gene data show CDR1 as LNHDA and CDR2 as SQIVND (reference sequence). The CDR3 contains 15 residues. The V and J ends lost 9 bases and 0 bases respectively, with 15 bases between them. The CDR3 loop reads CASSPLAVSYNEQFF. The CDR3 DNA follows: TGTGCCAGCAGCCCCTTAGCGGTCTCCTACAATGAGCAGTTCTTC. Looking up the rest from reference TRBV19 and TRBJ2-1 gives the full variable domain: DGGITQSPKYLFRKEGQNVTLSCEQNLNHDAMYWYRQDPGQGLRLIYYSQIVNDFQKGDIAEGYSVSREKKESFPLTVTSAQKNPTAFYLCASSPLAVSYNEQFFGPGTRLTVL.

The V call is TRBV7-2, the J call TRBJ2-1, with unresolved D. Germline V gene data show CDR1 as SGHTA and CDR2 as FQGNSA. The ends were cut back, 6 bases at V and 0 bases at J, with 9 bases in the middle. The CDR3 extends over 14 amino acids. The DNA of the CDR3 is TGTGCCAGCAGACGTGACATCTCCTACAATGAGCAGTTCTTC. Translating it yields CASRRDISYNEQFF.

The J gene is TRBJ2-2, the V gene TRBV15; the D gene could be TRBD1 or TRBD2 (6 bases each). V was shortened by 0 bases and J by 4 bases, with 15 bases between the two germline ends. CDR1 is LNHNV, CDR2 YYDKDF, per germline (reference sequence). The CDR3 spans 17 residues. CDR3 bases: TGTGCCACCAGCAGAGACTCTTTCACGGGGGCCACCGGGGAGCTGTTTTTT. Translating it yields CATSRDSFTGATGELFF. Variable domain in full (rest from reference TRBV15 and TRBJ2-2): DAMVIQNPRYQVTQFGKPVTLSCSQTLNHNVMYWYQQKSSQAPKLLFHYYDKDFNNEADTPDNFQSRRPNTSFCFLDIRSPGLGDTAMYLCATSRDSFTGATGELFFGEGSRLTVL.

CDR3 in amino acids: CASSKKGRGPGDEQFF. CDR3 bases: TGTGCCAGCAGCAAGAAAGGAAGAGGGCCAGGGGATGAGCAGTTCTTC. The chain uses TRBV7-9 and TRBJ2-1; tentatively, D is TRBD1 (6 bases). Deletions cut 5 bases from V and 8 bases from J, with 22 bases between. Germline CDR1 reads SEHNR; CDR2 reads FQNEAQ (reference sequence). The CDR3 is made up of 16 amino acids.

The chain is built from TRBV11-2 and TRBJ1-2; 10 positions agree with TRBD1. Germline lookup yields CDR1 SGHAT and CDR2 FQNNGV. CDR3 length: 16 amino acids. Trimming at V came to 3 bases and at J to 8 bases, leaving 12 bases not matched to a gene. The chain's CDR3 is CASSFTRDRGLRGYTF. The CDR3 region has the DNA TGTGCCAGCAGCTTCACCCGGGACAGGGGATTGCGGGGCTACACCTTC.